This T cell receptor (beta chain) was captured by sequencing in a study of blood T cell repertoires in COVID-19. After removal of 8 bases from V and 7 bases from J, the junction contained 12 bases not matched to a gene. The CDR3 extends over 15 amino acids. TCRdb's table, derived via immunoSEQ multiplex PCR, lists solely in-frame clones and lacks some. The top ten clones hold 35% to 45% of a sample with roughly 70,000 clones, 70% to 80% of them seen once. The chain employs TRBV23-1 and TRBJ1-5, with 9 bases identical to TRBD1. TRBV23-1 is labeled an ORF, and its function is uncertain. The source material was peripheral blood. This receptor was obtained from a woman aged 70-85 years with acute or convalescent COVID-19. CDR3 sequence: CASGTPTGGVQPQHF. CDR3 DNA: TGCGCCAGCGGGACACCGACAGGGGGAGTACAGCCCCAGCATTTT.